The 14 T cell receptor beta chains given below trace back to one sample, sequenced in a study of beta chain features in type 1 diabetes. Since all of the isolated RNA was reverse transcribed, expressed TCRB transcripts were what got sequenced. The protocol was immunoSEQ multiplex PCR, while the TCRdb copy is restricted to in-frame clones and leaves out a portion. The sample lists about 900,000 clones, about a sixth occurring once. Sequencing was done on a sample of naive CD4+ T cells from blood. Every receptor here comes from a woman between 18 and 29 years old in good health.

This clone was counted between two and nine times. The rearrangement links TRBV7-2 to TRBJ2-1, with TRBD1 as a possible D gene (6 bases). This CDR3 is built from 16 residues. Looked up from germline, CDR1 is SGHTA and CDR2 is FQGNSA. The germline V and J ends were trimmed by 1 base and 6 bases, with 16 bases remaining between them. CDR3 bases: TGTGCCAGCAGCTTAGGGGCTGGACAGCGCCTCAATGAGCAGTTCTTC. Its translation is CASSLGAGQRLNEQFF. Full variable domain (missing parts from reference TRBV7-2 and TRBJ2-1): GAGVSQSPSNKVTEKGKDVELRCDPISGHTALYWYRQSLGQGLEFLIYFQGNSAPDKSGLPSDRFSAERTGGSVSTLTIQRTQQEDSAVYLCASSLGAGQRLNEQFFGPGTRLTVL.

The J gene is TRBJ2-3, the V gene TRBV4-2, with D unclear. Looked up from germline, CDR1 is LGHNA and CDR2 is YNFKEQ. With 5 bases removed from V and 2 bases from J, the gap between germline ends came to 5 bases. The CDR3 length is 12 residues. In DNA form, the CDR3 reads TGTGCCAGCAGCGGGATCACAGATACGCAGTATTTT. Translated: CASSGITDTQYF.

This chain joins TRBV2 and TRBJ2-2; 7 bases agree with TRBD1. The ends lost 1 base at V and 7 bases at J; junction bases unmatched: 9. Germline V CDR1 and CDR2: SNHLY, FYNNEI. This CDR3 is 16 amino acids long. The CDR3 is CASSEGQGHRNGELFF. Here the CDR3 DNA reads TGTGCCAGCAGTGAAGGACAGGGACATAGGAACGGGGAGCTGTTTTTT.

The chain joins TRBV29-1 to TRBJ2-5; a weak D match, TRBD2 (6 bases). Germline-derived CDR1 and CDR2 are SQVTM and ANQGSEA. The V end lost 4 bases, the J end lost 0 bases, and 15 bases lay between the germline ends. The CDR3 covers 15 residues. CDR3: CSVVPRDWYQETQYF. The DNA of the CDR3 is TGCAGCGTTGTTCCCCGGGACTGGTACCAAGAGACCCAGTACTTC.

This clone has more than one count but fewer than ten. The rearrangement joins TRBV28 to TRBJ1-1; D not resolved. The CDR3 is made up of 16 amino acids. Germline CDR1 reads MDHEN; CDR2 reads SYDVKM. The V gene lost 5 bases and the J gene lost 1 base, with 17 bases spanning the gap. CDR3 amino acids: CASSLRRVRRNTEAFF. Written as DNA, the CDR3 is TGTGCCAGCAGTCTCCGGAGGGTACGGCGGAACACTGAAGCTTTCTTT.

This clone was observed a few times. This chain uses TRBV28 with TRBJ1-1; no definite D call. Trimming shortened V by 7 bases and J by 4 bases, and 10 bases separated the two germline ends. Per the germline V gene, CDR1 is MDHEN and CDR2 is SYDVKM. The CDR3 loop spans 12 amino acids. The CDR3 sequence: CASTLVGTEAFF. CDR3 coding DNA: TGTGCCAGCACACTAGTAGGCACTGAAGCTTTCTTT.

The chain employs TRBV6-5 and TRBJ2-5, with unresolved D. Germline loops: CDR1 MNHEY, CDR2 SVGAGI. CDR3 size: 12 residues. The ends were cut back, 2 bases at V and 5 bases at J, with 6 bases in the middle. In nucleotides, the CDR3 is TGTGCCAGCAGTTACGTTGTGGAGACCCAGTACTTC. It translates to CASSYVVETQYF.

A remark on this clone: This specimen includes other DNA sequences encoding the same CDR3. The chain carries TRBV18 and TRBJ1-3; unclear D gene. The germline V gene has CDR1 KGHSH and CDR2 LQKENI. The CDR3 loop spans 13 amino acids. V was cut by 3 bases and J by 4 bases, with 7 bases left in between. CDR3 loop: CASSPGGGNTIYF. The CDR3 DNA follows: TGTGCCAGCTCACCCGGAGGGGGAAACACCATATATTTT.

The chain is built from TRBV15 and TRBJ2-7; no clear D gene. This CDR3 is 15 amino acids long. V shed 0 bases and J shed 6 bases, with 15 bases lying between them. Germline CDR1 LNHNV, CDR2 YYDKDF (reference sequence). Written as DNA, the CDR3 is TGTGCCACCAGCAGAGATGGAAGGGTTTCTGGCGAGCAGTACTTC. It yields the protein CATSRDGRVSGEQYF.

This clone was seen only a few times. The chain is built from TRBV7-9 and TRBJ2-3; TRBD1 might be the D (6 bases). The V end lost 5 bases, the J end lost 2 bases, and 14 bases lay between the germline ends. From germline, CDR1 is SEHNR and CDR2 FQNEAQ (reference sequence). The CDR3 length is 15 residues. The CDR3 DNA sequence: TGTGCCAGCAGCCGACCAGGGGCCTACACAGATACGCAGTATTTT. Residues: CASSRPGAYTDTQYF.

About this clone: Other DNA sequences in this specimen translate into the identical CDR3. The chain combines TRBV7-9 with TRBJ2-5, with unresolved D. Germline CDR1 and CDR2: SEHNR and FQNEAQ (reference sequence). This CDR3 has 11 residues. V was trimmed by 4 bases and J by 5 bases, leaving 5 bases between them. The CDR3 is CASSSGETQYF. For the CDR3, the DNA is TGTGCCAGCAGCTCCGGGGAGACCCAGTACTTC.

This clone was observed a handful of times. This rearrangement joins TRBV2 to TRBJ1-4; TRBD1 agrees at 9 bases. CDR1 and CDR2 from the germline V gene are SNHLY and FYNNEI. The length of the CDR3 is 15 residues. Losses at the gene ends were 4 bases for V and 7 bases for J; bases not matched to a gene: 7. Here the CDR3 DNA reads TGTGCCAGCAGTGGACAGGGGGTTGGTGGTGAAAAACTGTTTTTT. Its protein product is CASSGQGVGGEKLFF.

This sequence joins TRBV7-2 and TRBJ1-4; D possibly corresponds to TRBD1 (5 bases). Germline values: CDR1 SGHTA, CDR2 FQGNSA. The CDR3 runs 15 residues. The germline V and J ends were trimmed by 3 bases and 4 bases, with 12 bases remaining between them. The CDR3: CASSFAGPINEKLFF. The CDR3, as DNA: TGTGCCAGCAGCTTCGCAGGGCCCATTAATGAAAAACTGTTTTTT. The variable domain in full, completed from reference TRBV7-2 and TRBJ1-4, reads GAGVSQSPSNKVTEKGKDVELRCDPISGHTALYWYRQSLGQGLEFLIYFQGNSAPDKSGLPSDRFSAERTGGSVSTLTIQRTQQEDSAVYLCASSFAGPINEKLFFGSGTQLSVL.

This clone was observed a few times. The chain uses TRBV18 and TRBJ1-2; tentative D call: TRBD1 (6 bases). The germline V and J ends were trimmed by 0 bases and 6 bases, with 11 bases remaining between them. Germline assignment: CDR1 KGHSH and CDR2 LQKENI. The CDR3 extends over 14 amino acids. The CDR3 coding sequence is TGTGCCAGCTCACCACCGGACAGTCTAAATGGCTACACCTTC. It is translated as CASSPPDSLNGYTF. Supplemented by reference TRBV18 and TRBJ1-2, the full variable domain reads NAGVMQNPRHLVRRRGQEARLRCSPMKGHSHVYWYRQLPEEGLKFMVYLQKENIIDESGMPKERFSAEFPKEGPSILRIQQVVRGDSAAYFCASSPPDSLNGYTFGSGTRLTVV.